This T cell receptor beta chain was documented in a study of CD8+ T cells in alopecia areata. The wider study: Administration of oral tofacitinib to treated patients was at 5 to 10 mg twice daily. Using the percentage of affected scalp area, treated patients' severity was scored.

Concerning this clone: Antigen specificity is unknown.

Treatment of the sample: oral pan-JAK inhibitor, 5-10 mg twice daily. Samples from alopecia areata patients were lesional scalp punch biopsies and peripheral blood. Extraction and reverse transcription of RNA yielded cDNA as the sequencing template. This table comes from immunoSEQ multiplex PCR, and its TCRdb copy is limited to in-frame clones, with some not included. Among more than 90,000 clones listed, about 59% were seen once. Trimming stripped 3 bases from V and 0 bases from J, with 9 bases between. The CDR3 loop spans 15 amino acids. Germline assignment: CDR1 PRHDT and CDR2 FYEKMQ (reference sequence). General study findings and limits: Many of the expanded lesional clones endured in scalp and blood while on tofacitinib.

The rearrangement links TRBV13 to TRBJ2-4; D is ambiguous. This clonotype was sampled from a human donor with alopecia areata. Sequenced material: CD8+ T cells sorted from blood, taken at week 24, from a patient treated with tofacitinib. The CDR3 coding sequence is TGTGCCAGCAGCTTCTTCCACGTAGCCAAAAACATTCAGTACTTC. It encodes CASSFFHVAKNIQYF.